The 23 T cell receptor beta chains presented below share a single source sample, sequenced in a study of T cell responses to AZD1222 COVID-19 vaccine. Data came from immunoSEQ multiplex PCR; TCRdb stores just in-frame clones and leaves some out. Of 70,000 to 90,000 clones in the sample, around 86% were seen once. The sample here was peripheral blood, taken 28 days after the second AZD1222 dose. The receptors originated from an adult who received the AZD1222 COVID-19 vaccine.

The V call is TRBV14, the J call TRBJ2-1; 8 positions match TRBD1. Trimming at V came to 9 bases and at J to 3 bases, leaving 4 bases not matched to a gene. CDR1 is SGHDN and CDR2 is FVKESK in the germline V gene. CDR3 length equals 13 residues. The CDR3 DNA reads TGTGCCAGTAAGACAGGGGACTACAATGAGCAGTTCTTC. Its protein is CASKTGDYNEQFF. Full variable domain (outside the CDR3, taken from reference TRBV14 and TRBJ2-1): EAGVTQFPSHSVIEKGQTVTLRCDPISGHDNLYWYRRVMGKEIKFLLHFVKESKQDESGMPNNRFLAERTGGTYSTLKVQPAELEDSGVYFCASKTGDYNEQFFGPGTRLTVL.

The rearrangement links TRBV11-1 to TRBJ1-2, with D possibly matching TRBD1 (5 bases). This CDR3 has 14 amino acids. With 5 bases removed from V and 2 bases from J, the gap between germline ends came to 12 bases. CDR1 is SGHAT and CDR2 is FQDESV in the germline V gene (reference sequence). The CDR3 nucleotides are TGTGCCAGCAGCCGCGACGGGGGGAACTATGGCTACACCTTC. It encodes CASSRDGGNYGYTF.

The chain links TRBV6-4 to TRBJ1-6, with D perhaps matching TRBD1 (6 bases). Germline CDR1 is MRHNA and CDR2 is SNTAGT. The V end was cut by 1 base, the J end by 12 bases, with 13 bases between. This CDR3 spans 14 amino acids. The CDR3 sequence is CASSDYTGSGPLHF. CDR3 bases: TGTGCCAGCAGTGACTATACAGGGTCGGGACCCCTCCACTTT.

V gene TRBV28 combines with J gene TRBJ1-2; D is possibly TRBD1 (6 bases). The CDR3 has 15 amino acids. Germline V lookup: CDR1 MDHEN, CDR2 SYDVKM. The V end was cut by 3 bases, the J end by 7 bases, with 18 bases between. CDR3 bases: TGTGCCAGCAGTTTCGGGACACCAGGACGTTCTGGCTACACCTTC. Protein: CASSFGTPGRSGYTF.

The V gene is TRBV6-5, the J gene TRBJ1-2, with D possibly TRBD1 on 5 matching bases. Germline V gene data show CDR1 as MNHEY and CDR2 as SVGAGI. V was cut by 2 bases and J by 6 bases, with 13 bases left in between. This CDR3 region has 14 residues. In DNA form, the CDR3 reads TGTGCCAGCAGTTACCGGGCTCGGGGGGATGGCTACACCTTC. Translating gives CASSYRARGDGYTF.

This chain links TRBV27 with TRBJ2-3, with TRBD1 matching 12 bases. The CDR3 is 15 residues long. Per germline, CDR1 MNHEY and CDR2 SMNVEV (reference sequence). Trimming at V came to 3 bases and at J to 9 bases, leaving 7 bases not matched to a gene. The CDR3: CASSLSGQGARTQYF. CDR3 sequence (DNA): TGTGCCAGCAGTTTGTCGGGACAGGGGGCGCGGACGCAGTATTTT.

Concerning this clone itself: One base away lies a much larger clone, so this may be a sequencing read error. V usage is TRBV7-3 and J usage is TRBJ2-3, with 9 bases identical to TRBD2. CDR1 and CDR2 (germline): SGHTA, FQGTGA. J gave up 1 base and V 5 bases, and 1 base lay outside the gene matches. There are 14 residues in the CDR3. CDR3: CASSERGGTDTQYF. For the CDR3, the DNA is TGTGCCAGCAGCGAGCGGGGGGGCACAGATACGCAGTATTTT.

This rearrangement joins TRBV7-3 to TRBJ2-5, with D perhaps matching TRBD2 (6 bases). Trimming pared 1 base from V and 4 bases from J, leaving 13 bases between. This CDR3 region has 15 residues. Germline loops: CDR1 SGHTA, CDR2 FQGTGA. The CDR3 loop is CASSLNGGSRETQYF. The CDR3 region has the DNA TGTGCCAGCAGCTTAAATGGGGGGTCGAGAGAGACCCAGTACTTC.

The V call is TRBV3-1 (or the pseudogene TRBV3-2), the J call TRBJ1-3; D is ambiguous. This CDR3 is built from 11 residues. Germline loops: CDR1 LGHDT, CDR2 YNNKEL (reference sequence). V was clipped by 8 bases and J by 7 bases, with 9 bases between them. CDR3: CASEGGNTIYF. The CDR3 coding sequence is TGTGCCAGCGAAGGTGGGAACACCATATATTTT.

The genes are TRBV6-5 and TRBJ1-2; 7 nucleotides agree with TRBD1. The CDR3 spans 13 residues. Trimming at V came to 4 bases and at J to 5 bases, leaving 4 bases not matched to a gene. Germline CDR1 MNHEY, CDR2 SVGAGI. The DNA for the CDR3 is TGTGCCAGCAGTTCGAGCAGGGGGTATGGCTACACCTTC. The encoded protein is CASSSSRGYGYTF.

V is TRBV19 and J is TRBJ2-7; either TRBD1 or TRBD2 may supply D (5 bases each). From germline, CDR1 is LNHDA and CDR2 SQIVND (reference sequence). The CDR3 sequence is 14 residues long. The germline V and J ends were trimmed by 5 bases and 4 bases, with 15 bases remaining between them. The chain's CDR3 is CASSSGTRPYEQYF. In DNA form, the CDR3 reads TGTGCCAGTAGTTCGGGGACCCGCCCGTACGAGCAGTACTTC.

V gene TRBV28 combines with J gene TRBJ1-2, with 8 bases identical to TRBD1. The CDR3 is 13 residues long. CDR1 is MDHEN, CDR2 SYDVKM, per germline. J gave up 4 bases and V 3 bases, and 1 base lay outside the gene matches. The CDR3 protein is CASSFQGAYGYTF. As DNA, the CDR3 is TGTGCCAGCAGTTTCCAGGGGGCCTATGGCTACACCTTC.

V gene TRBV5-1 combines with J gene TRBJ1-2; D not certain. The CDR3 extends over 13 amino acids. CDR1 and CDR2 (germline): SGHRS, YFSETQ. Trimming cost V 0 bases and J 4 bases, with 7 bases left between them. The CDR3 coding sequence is TGCGCCAGCAGCTTGGACACGTCCTATGGCTACACCTTC. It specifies CASSLDTSYGYTF.

The CDR3 sequence: CASSLETGFYNEQFF. The CDR3 bases are TGTGCCAGCAGCCTCGAGACAGGGTTCTACAATGAGCAGTTCTTC. V is TRBV9 and J is TRBJ2-1; 7 bases map to TRBD1. This CDR3 has 15 residues. V lost 4 bases to trimming and J lost 3 bases; unmatched junction nucleotides: 7. CDR1 and CDR2 (germline): SGDLS, YYNGEE.

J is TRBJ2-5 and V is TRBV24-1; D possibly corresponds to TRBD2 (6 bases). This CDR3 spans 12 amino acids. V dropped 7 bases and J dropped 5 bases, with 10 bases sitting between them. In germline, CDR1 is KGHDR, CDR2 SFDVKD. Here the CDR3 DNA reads TGTGCCACCAGCTGGGACTCGGAGACCCAGTACTTC. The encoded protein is CATSWDSETQYF.

CDR3 bases: TGCGCCAGCAGCGCAGAGTTCCTCTATGGCTACACCTTC. Translated: CASSAEFLYGYTF. This chain links TRBV5-1 with TRBJ1-2, with unresolved D. Trimming pared 4 bases from V and 4 bases from J, leaving 11 bases between. Per germline, CDR1 SGHRS and CDR2 YFSETQ. This CDR3 region has 13 residues.

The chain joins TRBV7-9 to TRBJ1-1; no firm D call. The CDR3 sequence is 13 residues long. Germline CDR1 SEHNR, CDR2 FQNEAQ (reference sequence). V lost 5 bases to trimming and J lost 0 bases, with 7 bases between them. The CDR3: CASSQSVNTEAFF. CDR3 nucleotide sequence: TGTGCCAGCAGCCAATCAGTGAACACTGAAGCTTTCTTT.

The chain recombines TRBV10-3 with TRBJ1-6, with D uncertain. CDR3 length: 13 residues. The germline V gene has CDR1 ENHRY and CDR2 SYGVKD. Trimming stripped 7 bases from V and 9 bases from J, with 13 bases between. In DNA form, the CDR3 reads TGTGCCATCATGAGGGAAAGGAGTTCACCCCTCCACTTT. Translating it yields CAIMRERSSPLHF.

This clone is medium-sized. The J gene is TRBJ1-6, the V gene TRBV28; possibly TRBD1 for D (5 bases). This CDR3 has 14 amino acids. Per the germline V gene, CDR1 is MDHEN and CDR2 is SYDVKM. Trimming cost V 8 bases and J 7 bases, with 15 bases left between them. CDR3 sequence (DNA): TGTGCCAGCTCTTACGGGACGGGCAATTCACCCCTCCACTTT. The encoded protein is CASSYGTGNSPLHF.

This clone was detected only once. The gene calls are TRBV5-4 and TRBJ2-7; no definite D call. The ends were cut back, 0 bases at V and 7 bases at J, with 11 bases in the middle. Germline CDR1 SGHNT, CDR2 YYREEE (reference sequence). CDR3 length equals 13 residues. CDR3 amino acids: CASSLGADREQYF. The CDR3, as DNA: TGTGCCAGCAGCTTGGGGGCGGATCGGGAGCAGTACTTC.

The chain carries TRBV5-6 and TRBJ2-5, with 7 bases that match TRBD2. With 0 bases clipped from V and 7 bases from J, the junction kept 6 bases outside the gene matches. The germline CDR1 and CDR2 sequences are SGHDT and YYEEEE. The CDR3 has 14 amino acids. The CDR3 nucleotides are TGTGCCAGCAGCTTGGCGGGCAGGGAGGGGACCCAGTACTTC. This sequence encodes CASSLAGREGTQYF.

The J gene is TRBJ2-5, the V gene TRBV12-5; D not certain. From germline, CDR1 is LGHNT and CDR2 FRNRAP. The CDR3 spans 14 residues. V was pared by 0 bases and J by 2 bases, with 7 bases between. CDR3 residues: CASGLVGFQETQYF. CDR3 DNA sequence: TGTGCTAGTGGTTTGGTGGGATTTCAAGAGACCCAGTACTTC. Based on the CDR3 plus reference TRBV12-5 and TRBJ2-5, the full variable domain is DARVTQTPRHKVTEMGQEVTMRCQPILGHNTVFWYRQTMMQGLELLAYFRNRAPLDDSGMPKDRFSAEMPDATLATLKIQPSEPRDSAVYFCASGLVGFQETQYFGPGTRLLVL.

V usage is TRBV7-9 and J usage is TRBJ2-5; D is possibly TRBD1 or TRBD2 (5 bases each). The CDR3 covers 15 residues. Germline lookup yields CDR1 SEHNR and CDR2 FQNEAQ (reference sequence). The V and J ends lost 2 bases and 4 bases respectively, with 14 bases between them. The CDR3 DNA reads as TGTGCCAGCAGCTTATCGGGGACGGACCGAGAGACCCAGTACTTC. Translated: CASSLSGTDRETQYF. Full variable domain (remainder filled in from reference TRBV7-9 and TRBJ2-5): DTGVSQNPRHKITKRGQNVTFRCDPISEHNRLYWYRQTLGQGPEFLTYFQNEAQLEKSRLLSDRFSAERPKGSFSTLEIQRTEQGDSAMYLCASSLSGTDRETQYFGPGTRLLVL.